These T cell receptor beta chains were read from a single sample in a study of cytomegalovirus exposure and HLA in healthy donors. This table comes from immunoSEQ multiplex PCR, and its TCRdb copy is limited to in-frame clones, with some not included. The record lists about 160,000 clones, of which the ten most abundant hold around 1.9%. The sequenced material came from PBMCs. All receptors derive from a man aged 25-40 years in good health and CMV-seronegative. The CDR3 runs from the conserved cysteine through the conserved F or W. The D gene is left open where the match is weak.

D,J,V,CDR3,DNA
TRBD1,TRBJ2-7,TRBV18,CASSPLPGQRNYEQYF,TGTGCCAGCTCACCCTTACCGGGACAGAGAAACTACGAGCAGTACTTC
TRBD1,TRBJ1-5,TRBV12-5,CASGLAHRGLTGGSVDQPQHF,TGTGCTAGTGGTTTGGCACATCGAGGCCTGACAGGGGGTTCGGTGGATCAGCCCCAGCATTTT
.,TRBJ2-2,TRBV9,CASSVGLDTGELFF,TGTGCCAGCAGCGTAGGGCTCGACACCGGGGAGCTGTTTTTT
.,TRBJ1-1,TRBV2,CASSDVSKNTEAFF,TGTGCCAGCAGTGACGTCAGTAAGAACACTGAAGCTTTCTTT
TRBD2,TRBJ2-1,TRBV5-1,CASSLVASGYNEQFF,TGCGCCAGCAGCTTGGTGGCTAGCGGCTACAATGAGCAGTTCTTC
.,TRBJ2-1,TRBV6-6,CASSYGTGTDEQFF,TGTGCCAGCAGTTACGGCACAGGGACCGATGAGCAGTTCTTC
.,TRBJ2-6,TRBV5-1,CASSLWTEISGANVLTF,TGCGCCAGCAGCTTGTGGACAGAAATATCTGGGGCCAACGTCCTGACTTTC
.,TRBJ1-2,TRBV4-1,CASSPGTSTDYGYTF,TGCGCCAGCAGCCCGGGGACTTCCACGGACTATGGCTACACCTTC
TRBD1,TRBJ2-2,TRBV6-4,CASSDSRQGAAGELFF,TGTGCCAGCAGTGACTCGAGACAGGGGGCCGCCGGGGAGCTGTTTTTT
TRBD2,TRBJ2-1,TRBV11-2,CASTRTRIGEQFF,TGTGCCAGCACTCGGACTAGAATTGGTGAGCAGTTCTTC
.,TRBJ1-5,TRBV28,CASSLYSRNQPQHF,TGTGCCAGCAGTTTATACAGCAGGAATCAGCCCCAGCATTTT
TRBD1,TRBJ1-2,TRBV10-2,CASSESWAGGYGYTF,TGCGCCAGCAGTGAGTCCTGGGCAGGGGGCTATGGCTACACCTTC
.,TRBJ1-2,TRBV2,CASREIANYGYTF,TGTGCCAGCAGGGAGATAGCTAACTATGGCTACACCTTC
.,TRBJ1-5,TRBV5-1,CASSLRGNQPQHF,TGCGCCAGCAGCTTGAGGGGTAATCAGCCCCAGCATTTT
TRBD1,TRBJ2-1,TRBV4-1,CASSATHRGLTSHEQFF,TGCGCCAGCAGCGCAACCCACAGGGGGCTTACGTCTCATGAGCAGTTCTTC
TRBD2,TRBJ2-7,TRBV28,CASNFPGLPPGEQYF,TGTGCCAGCAATTTCCCGGGACTACCGCCTGGCGAGCAGTACTTC
.,TRBJ1-5,TRBV10-1,CASSEYYGPQHF,TGCGCCAGCAGTGAATATTATGGCCCCCAGCATTTT
TRBD1,TRBJ2-1,TRBV5-1,CASNQDRAYNEQFF,TGCGCCAGCAACCAAGACAGGGCCTACAATGAGCAGTTCTTC
.,TRBJ2-2,TRBV30,CAWSGGRSGELFF,TGTGCCTGGAGTGGAGGGAGGTCCGGGGAGCTGTTTTTT
.,TRBJ1-1,TRBV5-1,CASSLEPGTYTEAFF,TGCGCCAGCAGCTTGGAGCCAGGGACTTACACTGAAGCTTTCTTT
.,TRBJ1-2,TRBV5-8,CASSPGIGGYTF,TGTGCCAGCAGCCCCGGGATCGGTGGCTACACCTTC
TRBD1,TRBJ2-7,TRBV6-1,CASSETGTGTYEQYF,TGTGCCAGCAGTGAAACCGGGACAGGGACCTACGAGCAGTACTTC
.,TRBJ1-3,TRBV7-6,CASSLVRSEGNSGNTIYF,TGTGCCAGCAGCTTAGTTCGGTCCGAGGGCAACTCTGGAAACACCATATATTTT
.,TRBJ1-6,TRBV6-5,CASSQWQGNSPLHF,TGTGCCAGCAGTCAGTGGCAGGGAAATTCACCCCTCCACTTT
TRBD1,TRBJ1-1,TRBV4-1,CASSQGLRGPEAFF,TGCGCCAGCAGCCAAGGACTCAGGGGGCCTGAAGCTTTCTTT
.,TRBJ1-1,TRBV7-9,CASSPWNTEAFF,TGTGCCAGCAGCCCATGGAACACTGAAGCTTTCTTT
.,TRBJ2-7,TRBV5-8,CASSWSGSLIGYEQYF,TGTGCCAGCAGCTGGTCCGGGTCCCTTATTGGATACGAGCAGTACTTC
.,TRBJ1-1,TRBV11-2,CASSLYRAPRTEAFF,TGTGCCAGCAGCCTTTACAGGGCACCTCGCACTGAAGCTTTCTTT
TRBD2,TRBJ2-7,TRBV9,CASSVGTSGSHEQYF,TGTGCCAGCAGCGTAGGAACTAGCGGGAGTCACGAGCAGTACTTC
.,TRBJ1-2,TRBV29-1,CSVPRGDYGYTF,TGCAGCGTCCCCCGGGGGGACTATGGCTACACCTTC
TRBD1,TRBJ2-2,TRBV19,CASTGGRRGGELFF,TGTGCCAGTACAGGGGGCCGAAGGGGCGGGGAGCTGTTTTTT
.,TRBJ2-7,TRBV11-3,CASSLPGLGGYEQYF,TGTGCCAGCAGCCTCCCGGGACTGGGTGGCTACGAGCAGTACTTC
.,TRBJ1-1,TRBV15,CATSGTGVNTEAFF,TGTGCCACCAGCGGAACGGGAGTTAACACTGAAGCTTTCTTT
.,TRBJ1-1,TRBV19,CASSIGGDTEAFF,TGTGCCAGTAGTATCGGGGGGGACACTGAAGCTTTCTTT
.,TRBJ2-1,TRBV11-3,CASSTSDSLQFF,TGTGCCAGCAGCACAAGTGACAGTCTTCAGTTCTTC
TRBD2,TRBJ2-3,TRBV19,CASSDGTSGSTDTQYF,TGTGCCAGTAGCGACGGGACTAGCGGGAGCACAGATACGCAGTATTTT
TRBD2,TRBJ2-1,TRBV10-3,CAASEWGTSGSNEQFF,TGTGCCGCATCCGAGTGGGGGACTAGCGGGAGCAATGAGCAGTTCTTC
.,TRBJ2-1,TRBV11-2,CASSLGGLKRQFF,TGTGCCAGCAGCTTAGGAGGACTCAAAAGGCAGTTCTTC
TRBD1,TRBJ2-7,TRBV11-2,CASSMSPGQGLHEQYF,TGTGCCAGCAGCATGAGCCCGGGACAGGGACTCCACGAGCAGTACTTC
.,TRBJ2-2,TRBV27,CASSIRETTGELFF,TGTGCCAGCAGTATCCGGGAAACCACCGGGGAGCTGTTTTTT
TRBD1,TRBJ1-2,TRBV5-1,CASSLAGGARGYTF,TGCGCCAGCAGCTTGGCAGGGGGCGCGAGAGGCTACACCTTC
TRBD2,TRBJ2-7,TRBV5-1,CASSDLAGGRDEQYF,TGCGCCAGCAGCGACCTAGCGGGAGGCCGCGACGAGCAGTACTTC